A selection of T cell receptor beta chains follows, all from one sample in a study of Graves' ophthalmopathy and Graves' hyperthyroidism. TCRdb reanalysed the multiplex PCR reads using MiXCR and keeps one entry per CDR3 protein. The sample includes 400,000 to 450,000 distinct CDR3 sequences, around 21% of them seen just once. Sequencing input: peripheral blood. These receptors were taken from a woman younger than 30 with stable Graves' hyperthyroidism. Each CDR3 is given with its conserved first and last residue. Fields, in order: V gene, clone size, J gene, D gene, CDR3 DNA, CDR3 protein. A D gene is named only where the DNA matches it firmly. Clone size is shown for a subset of rows, as once, few, many or a class of expanded clone.

V: TRBV5-1; size: -; J: TRBJ1-2; D: -; DNA: TGCGCCAGCAGCTTTGGACATAACTATGGCTACACCTTC; CDR3: CASSFGHNYGYTF
V: TRBV4-1; size: -; J: TRBJ2-7; D: TRBD1; DNA: TGCGCCAGCAGCCCTATGGGGACAGCCTCCTACGAGCAGTACTTC; CDR3: CASSPMGTASYEQYF
V: TRBV12-3/TRBV12-4; size: many; J: TRBJ2-7; D: TRBD2; DNA: TGTGCCAGCGGGCCTAGCGGGCCATCAGTTTTCGAGCAGTACTTC; CDR3: CASGPSGPSVFEQYF
V: TRBV20-1; size: many; J: TRBJ2-5; D: -; DNA: TGCAGTGCTCTCAGGTCTTCGGGAACCCAGTACTTC; CDR3: CSALRSSGTQYF
V: TRBV20-1; size: many; J: TRBJ1-2; D: -; DNA: TGCAGTGCTAGAGGGTTGGGACCCTTCATTAACTATGGCTACACCTTC; CDR3: CSARGLGPFINYGYTF
V: TRBV6-1; size: once; J: TRBJ2-5; D: TRBD1; DNA: TGTGCCAGCAGAGACAGGGGGCCCCAAGAGACCCAGTACTTC; CDR3: CASRDRGPQETQYF
V: TRBV5-1; size: many; J: TRBJ1-2; D: -; DNA: TGCGCCAGCAGCTTGGACACGGGTTTCTATGGCTACACCTTC; CDR3: CASSLDTGFYGYTF
V: TRBV5-1; size: many; J: TRBJ2-5; D: TRBD2; DNA: TGCGCCAGCAGCCCCCGGACTAGCGGGAGCAGCGAGACCCAGTACTTC; CDR3: CASSPRTSGSSETQYF
V: TRBV24-1; size: many; J: TRBJ1-2; D: -; DNA: TGTGCCACCAGTGACCCCGGGTCGGGACCTGGCTACACCTTC; CDR3: CATSDPGSGPGYTF
V: TRBV6-2/TRBV6-3; size: -; J: TRBJ1-5; D: -; DNA: TGTGCCAGCAGTGCGGAGAGCAATCAGCCCCAGCATTTT; CDR3: CASSAESNQPQHF